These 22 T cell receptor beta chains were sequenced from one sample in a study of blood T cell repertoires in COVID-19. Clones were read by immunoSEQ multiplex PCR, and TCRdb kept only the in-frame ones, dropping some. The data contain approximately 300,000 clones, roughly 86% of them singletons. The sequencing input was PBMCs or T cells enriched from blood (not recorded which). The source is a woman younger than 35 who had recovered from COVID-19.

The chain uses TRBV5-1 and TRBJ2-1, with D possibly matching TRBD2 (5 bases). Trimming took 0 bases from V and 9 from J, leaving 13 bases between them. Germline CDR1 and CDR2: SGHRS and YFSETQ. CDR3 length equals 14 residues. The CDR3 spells CASSLGGGLGEQFF. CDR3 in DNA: TGCGCCAGCAGCTTGGGAGGCGGGCTAGGTGAGCAGTTCTTC.

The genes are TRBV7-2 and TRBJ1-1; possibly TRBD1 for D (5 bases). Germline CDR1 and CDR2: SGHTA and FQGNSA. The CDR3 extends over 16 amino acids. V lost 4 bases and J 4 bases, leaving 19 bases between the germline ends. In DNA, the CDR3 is TGTGCCAGCAGCTCATTACTGCCCCCCGGGGGCACTGAAGCTTTCTTT. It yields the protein CASSSLLPPGGTEAFF.

The CDR3 spells CASSQQLAGNHEQFF. CDR3 DNA sequence: TGTGCCAGCAGCCAGCAACTAGCGGGCAACCATGAGCAGTTCTTC. The V call is TRBV3-1 (or the pseudogene TRBV3-2), the J call TRBJ2-1, with 9 bases fitting TRBD2. J was trimmed by 8 bases and V by 3 bases; bases with no gene match: 8. The CDR3 is 15 residues long. The germline V gene has CDR1 LGHDT and CDR2 YNNKEL (reference sequence).

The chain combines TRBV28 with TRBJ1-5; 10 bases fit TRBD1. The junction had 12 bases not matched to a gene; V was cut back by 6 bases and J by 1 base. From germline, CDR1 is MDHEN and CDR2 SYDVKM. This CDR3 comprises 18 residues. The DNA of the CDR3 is TGTGCCAGCAGAGGGGGACAGGGGCTATTTTGGAGCAATCAGCCCCAGCATTTT. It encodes CASRGGQGLFWSNQPQHF.

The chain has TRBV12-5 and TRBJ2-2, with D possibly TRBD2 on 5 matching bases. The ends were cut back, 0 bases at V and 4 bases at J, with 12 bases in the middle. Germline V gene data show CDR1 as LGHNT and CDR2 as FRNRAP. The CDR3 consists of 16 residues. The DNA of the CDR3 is TGTGCTAGTGGTTTGGTTTTGGGGAGAGGCACCGGGGAGCTGTTTTTT. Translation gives CASGLVLGRGTGELFF.

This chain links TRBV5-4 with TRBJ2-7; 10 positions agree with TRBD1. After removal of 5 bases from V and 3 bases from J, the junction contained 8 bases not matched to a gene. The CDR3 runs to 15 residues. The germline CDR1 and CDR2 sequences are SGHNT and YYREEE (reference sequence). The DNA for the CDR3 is TGTGCCAGCAGTGCCGGGACAGGGGTAGTCTACGAGCAGTACTTC. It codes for CASSAGTGVVYEQYF.

The CDR3 here is CASSLWAGTEAFF. The CDR3 DNA is TGTGCCAGCAGCTTGTGGGCAGGCACTGAAGCTTTCTTT. The chain carries TRBV5-4 and TRBJ1-1; D remains unclear. The CDR3 spans 13 residues. V was clipped by 1 base and J by 4 bases, with 8 bases between them. Germline V gene lookup returns CDR1 SGHNT and CDR2 YYREEE (reference sequence).

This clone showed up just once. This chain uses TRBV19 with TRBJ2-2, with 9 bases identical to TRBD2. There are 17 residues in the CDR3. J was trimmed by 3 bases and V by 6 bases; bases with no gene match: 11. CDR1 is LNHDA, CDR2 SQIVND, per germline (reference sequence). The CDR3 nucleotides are TGTGCCAGTAGGTACAGGGAAGGCGGGGGGGACACCGGGGAGCTGTTTTTT. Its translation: CASRYREGGGDTGELFF.

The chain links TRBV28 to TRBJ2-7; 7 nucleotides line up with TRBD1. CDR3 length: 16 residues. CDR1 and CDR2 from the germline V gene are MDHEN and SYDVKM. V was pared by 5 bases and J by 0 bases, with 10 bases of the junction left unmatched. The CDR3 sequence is CASSTPGQDISYEQYF. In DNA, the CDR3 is TGTGCCAGCAGTACCCCCGGACAGGATATCTCCTACGAGCAGTACTTC.

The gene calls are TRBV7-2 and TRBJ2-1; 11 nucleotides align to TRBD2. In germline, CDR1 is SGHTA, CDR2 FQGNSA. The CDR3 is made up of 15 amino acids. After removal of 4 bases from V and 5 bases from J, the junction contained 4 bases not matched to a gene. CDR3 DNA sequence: TGTGCCAGCAGCTCGACTAGCGGGATCGACAATGAGCAGTTCTTC. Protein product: CASSSTSGIDNEQFF.

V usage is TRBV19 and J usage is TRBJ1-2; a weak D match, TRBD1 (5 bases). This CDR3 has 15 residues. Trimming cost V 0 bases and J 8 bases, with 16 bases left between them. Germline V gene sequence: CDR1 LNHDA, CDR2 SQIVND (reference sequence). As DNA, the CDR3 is TGTGCCAGTAGTATAGATGCCAGGACATTCCAAGGCTACACCTTC. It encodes CASSIDARTFQGYTF.

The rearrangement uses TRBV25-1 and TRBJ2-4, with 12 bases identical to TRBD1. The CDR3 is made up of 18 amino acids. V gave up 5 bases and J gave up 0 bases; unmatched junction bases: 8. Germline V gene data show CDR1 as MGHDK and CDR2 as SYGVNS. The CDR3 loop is CASSIGDRGPLAKNIQYF. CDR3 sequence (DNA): TGTGCCAGCAGTATTGGGGACAGGGGGCCTCTAGCCAAAAACATTCAGTACTTC. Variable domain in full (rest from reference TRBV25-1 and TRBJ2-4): EADIYQTPRYLVIGTGKKITLECSQTMGHDKMYWYQQDPGMELHLIHYSYGVNSTEKGDLSSESTVSRIRTEHFPLTLESARPSHTSQYLCASSIGDRGPLAKNIQYFGAGTRLSVL.

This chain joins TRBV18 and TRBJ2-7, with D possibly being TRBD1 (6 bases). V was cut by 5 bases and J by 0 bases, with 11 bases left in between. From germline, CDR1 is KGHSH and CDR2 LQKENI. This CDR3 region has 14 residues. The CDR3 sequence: CASSYQDSSYEQYF. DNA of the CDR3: TGTGCCAGCTCATACCAGGACAGCTCCTACGAGCAGTACTTC. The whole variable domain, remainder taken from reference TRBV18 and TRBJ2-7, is NAGVMQNPRHLVRRRGQEARLRCSPMKGHSHVYWYRQLPEEGLKFMVYLQKENIIDESGMPKERFSAEFPKEGPSILRIQQVVRGDSAAYFCASSYQDSSYEQYFGPGTRLTVT.

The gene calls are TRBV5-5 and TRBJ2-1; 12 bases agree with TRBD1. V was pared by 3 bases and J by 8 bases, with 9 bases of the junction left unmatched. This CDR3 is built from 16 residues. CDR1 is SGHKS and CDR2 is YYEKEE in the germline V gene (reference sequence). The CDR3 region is CASSYGPGQGADEQFF. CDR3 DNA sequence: TGTGCCAGCAGCTACGGACCGGGACAGGGGGCCGATGAGCAGTTCTTC. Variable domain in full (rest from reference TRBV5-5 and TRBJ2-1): DAGVTQSPTHLIKTRGQQVTLRCSPISGHKSVSWYQQVLGQGPQFIFQYYEKEERGRGNFPDRFSARQFPNYSSELNVNALLLGDSALYLCASSYGPGQGADEQFFGPGTRLTVL.

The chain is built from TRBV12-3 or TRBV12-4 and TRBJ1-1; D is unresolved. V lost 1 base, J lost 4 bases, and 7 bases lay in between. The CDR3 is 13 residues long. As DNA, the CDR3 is TGTGCCAGCAGTTTAGATGGCGGCACTGAAGCTTTCTTT. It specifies CASSLDGGTEAFF.

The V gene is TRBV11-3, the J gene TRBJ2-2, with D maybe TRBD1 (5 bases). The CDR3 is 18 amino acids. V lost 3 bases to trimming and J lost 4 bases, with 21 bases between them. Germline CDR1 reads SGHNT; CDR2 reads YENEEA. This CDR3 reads CASSLLSGLTGVTGELFF. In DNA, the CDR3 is TGTGCCAGCAGCTTGCTCTCAGGGTTAACCGGTGTCACCGGGGAGCTGTTTTTT.

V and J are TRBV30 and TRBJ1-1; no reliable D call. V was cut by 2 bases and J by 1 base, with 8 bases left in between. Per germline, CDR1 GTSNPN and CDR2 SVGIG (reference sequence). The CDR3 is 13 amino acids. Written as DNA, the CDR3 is TGTGCCTGGAGTCCTGGAGGGAACACTGAAGCTTTCTTT. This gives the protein CAWSPGGNTEAFF. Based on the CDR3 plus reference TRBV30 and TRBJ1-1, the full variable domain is SQTIHQWPATLVQPVGSPLSLECTVEGTSNPNLYWYRQAAGRGLQLLFYSVGIGQISSEVPQNLSASRPQDRQFILSSKKLLLSDSGFYLCAWSPGGNTEAFFGQGTRLTVV.

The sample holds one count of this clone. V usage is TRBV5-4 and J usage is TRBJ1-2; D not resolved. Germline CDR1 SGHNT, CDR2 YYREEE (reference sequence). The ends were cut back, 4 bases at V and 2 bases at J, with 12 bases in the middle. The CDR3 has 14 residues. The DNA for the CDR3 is TGTGCCAGCAGCCAATCTAGCTCGAACTATGGCTACACCTTC. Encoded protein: CASSQSSSNYGYTF.

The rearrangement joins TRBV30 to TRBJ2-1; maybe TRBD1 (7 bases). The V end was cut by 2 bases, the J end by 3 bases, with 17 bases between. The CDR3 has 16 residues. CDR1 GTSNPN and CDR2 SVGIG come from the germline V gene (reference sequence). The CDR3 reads CAWSFRGTVGYNEQFF. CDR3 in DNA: TGTGCCTGGAGTTTCCGCGGGACAGTCGGCTACAATGAGCAGTTCTTC.

In DNA, the CDR3 is TGTGCCAGCAGTGACTCGATACAGGGGATGGGTGAGCAGTTCTTC. Residues: CASSDSIQGMGEQFF. This sequence joins TRBV6-4 and TRBJ2-1; TRBD1 agrees at 7 bases. The CDR3 is 15 amino acids. Germline V CDR1 and CDR2: MRHNA, SNTAGT. Trimming at V came to 0 bases and at J to 9 bases, leaving 8 bases not matched to a gene.

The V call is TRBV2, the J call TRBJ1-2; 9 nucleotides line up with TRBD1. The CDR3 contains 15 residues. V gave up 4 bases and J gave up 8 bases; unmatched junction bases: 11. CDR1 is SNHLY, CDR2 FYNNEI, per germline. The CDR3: CASSVDPGTGIGYTF. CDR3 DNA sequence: TGTGCCAGCAGTGTAGACCCCGGGACAGGGATCGGCTACACCTTC.

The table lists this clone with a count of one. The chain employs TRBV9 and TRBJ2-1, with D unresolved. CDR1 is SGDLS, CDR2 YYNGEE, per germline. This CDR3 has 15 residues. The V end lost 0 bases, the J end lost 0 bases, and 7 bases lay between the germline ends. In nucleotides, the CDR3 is TGTGCCAGCAGCGTAGACCCTAACTCCTACAATGAGCAGTTCTTC. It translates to CASSVDPNSYNEQFF. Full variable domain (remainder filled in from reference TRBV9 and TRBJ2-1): DSGVTQTPKHLITATGQRVTLRCSPRSGDLSVYWYQQSLDQGLQFLIQYYNGEERAKGNILERFSAQQFPDLHSELNLSSLELGDSALYFCASSVDPNSYNEQFFGPGTRLTVL.